This passage covers 3 T cell receptor beta chains from one sample sequenced in a study of blood T cells in healthy people across ages. Primed by a sample-barcoded 5' primer and a J-beta primer mix, a second PCR proceeded for roughly 7 to 11 cycles. MiXCR, applied by TCRdb to the 5' RACE reads, yields one record per CDR3 protein. The sample comprises about 830,000 distinct CDR3 sequences, roughly 64% of which are singletons, and approximately 21% rests with the top ten. The specimen was blood. The receptors come from a young man in good health.

The chain recombines TRBV6-5 with TRBJ2-5, with TRBD2 identical over 9 bases. The J call is in doubt because the DNA end fits TRBJ2-7 better. Germline V gives CDR1 MNHEY, CDR2 SVGAGI. The CDR3 runs to 13 residues. The CDR3 nucleotides read TGTGCCAGCAGGGGAGCTAGCGGGGCCGAGCAGTACTTC. Protein: CASRGASGAEQYF.

The chain employs TRBV5-1 and TRBJ2-3, with D perhaps matching TRBD1 (5 bases). This CDR3 is 15 amino acids long. The germline CDR1 and CDR2 sequences are SGHRS and YFSETQ. Between the trimmed V and J ends, which lost 4 bases and 2 bases, there was a span of 14 bases. DNA of the CDR3: TGCGCCAGCAGCCCGGATGGGGCCTTCACAGATACGCAGTATTTT. This codes for CASSPDGAFTDTQYF.

V is TRBV7-2 and J is TRBJ2-1; 11 bases map to TRBD2. Germline V lookup: CDR1 SGHTA, CDR2 FQGNSA. The V gene end was trimmed by 5 bases and the J gene end by 6 bases; junction bases not matched to a gene: 9. The CDR3 totals 16 residues. The CDR3 is CASSMGLAVGFNEQFF. The CDR3 coding sequence is TGTGCCAGCAGCATGGGACTAGCGGTCGGATTCAATGAGCAGTTCTTC.